This T cell receptor (beta chain) is drawn from a study of cytomegalovirus exposure and HLA in healthy donors. It was with 60 Vbeta and 13 Jbeta primers that the PCR ran. The repertoire was sequenced with immunoSEQ multiplex PCR; TCRdb's copy has only in-frame clones and lacks some. The sample includes over 120,000 clones, roughly 80% seen only once; the top ten take around 2.9%. CDR3 length: 15 residues. Germline CDR1 and CDR2: SGHRS and YFSETQ. V was cut by 4 bases and J by 1 base, with 14 bases left in between. The clonotype originates from a female donor in good health and CMV-seronegative. The chain couples TRBV5-1 to TRBJ1-1; possibly TRBD1 for D (5 bases). The specimen sequenced was PBMCs. The CDR3 protein is CASSTNPTGNTEAFF. CDR3 nucleotide sequence: TGCGCCAGCAGCACCAACCCAACAGGGAACACTGAAGCTTTCTTT.